This T cell receptor (beta chain) was captured in a study of cytomegalovirus exposure and HLA in healthy donors. About the study: Inside one of the first data releases sat about 91 million unique TCRs taken from HLA-typed donors.

Study-wide findings and caveats: Usually a TCR sequence was rare, but some public TCRs were found in many donors. Upon later analysis, HLA-associated TCR beta chains proved more clonally expanded than other, equally common chains. Indistinguishability led to the exclusion of some V segments, TRBV6-2 and TRBV6-3 included.

The PCR employed 60 Vbeta primers together with 13 Jbeta primers. Sequencing used immunoSEQ multiplex PCR; TCRdb keeps in-frame clones, though not all of them. The sample carries about 170,000 clones, roughly 70% recorded once. V shed 7 bases and J 3 bases; nucleotides not matched to a gene: 11. This CDR3 comprises 15 residues. CDR1 is MNHEY, CDR2 SVGAGI, per germline. Concerning this clone itself: Its specificity is unknown.

Sample: PBMCs. This clonotype originated in a girl aged 5-17 years in good health and CMV-seronegative. The V call is TRBV6-5, the J call TRBJ1-1; 7 bases line up with TRBD1. The CDR3 is CASKDRDSTYTEAFF. The CDR3 DNA is TGTGCCAGCAAAGATCGGGACAGCACTTACACTGAAGCTTTCTTT.